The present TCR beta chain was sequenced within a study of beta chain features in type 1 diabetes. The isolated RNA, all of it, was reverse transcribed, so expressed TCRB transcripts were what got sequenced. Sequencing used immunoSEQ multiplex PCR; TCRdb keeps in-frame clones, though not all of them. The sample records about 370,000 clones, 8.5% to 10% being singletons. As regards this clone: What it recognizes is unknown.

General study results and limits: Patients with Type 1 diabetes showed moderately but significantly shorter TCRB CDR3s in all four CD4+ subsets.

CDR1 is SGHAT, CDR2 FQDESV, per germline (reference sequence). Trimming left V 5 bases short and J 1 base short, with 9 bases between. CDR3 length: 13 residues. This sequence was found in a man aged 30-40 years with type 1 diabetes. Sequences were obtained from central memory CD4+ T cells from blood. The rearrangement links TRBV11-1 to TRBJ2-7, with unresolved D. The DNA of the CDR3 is TGTGCCAGCAGCCACAGACGGTCCTACGAGCAGTACTTC. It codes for CASSHRRSYEQYF.